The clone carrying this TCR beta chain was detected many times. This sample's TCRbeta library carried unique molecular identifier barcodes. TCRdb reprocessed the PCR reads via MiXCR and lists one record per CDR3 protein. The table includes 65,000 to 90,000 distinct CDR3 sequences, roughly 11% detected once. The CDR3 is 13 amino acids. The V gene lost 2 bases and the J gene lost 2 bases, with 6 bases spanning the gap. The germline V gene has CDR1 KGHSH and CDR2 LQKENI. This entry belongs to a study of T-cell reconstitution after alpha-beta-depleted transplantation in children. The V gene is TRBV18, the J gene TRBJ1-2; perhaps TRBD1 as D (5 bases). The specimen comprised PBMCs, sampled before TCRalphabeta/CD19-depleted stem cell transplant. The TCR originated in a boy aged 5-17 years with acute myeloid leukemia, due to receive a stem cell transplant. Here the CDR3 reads CASSPEGNYGYTF. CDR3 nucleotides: TGTGCCAGCTCACCAGAGGGGAACTATGGCTACACCTTC.